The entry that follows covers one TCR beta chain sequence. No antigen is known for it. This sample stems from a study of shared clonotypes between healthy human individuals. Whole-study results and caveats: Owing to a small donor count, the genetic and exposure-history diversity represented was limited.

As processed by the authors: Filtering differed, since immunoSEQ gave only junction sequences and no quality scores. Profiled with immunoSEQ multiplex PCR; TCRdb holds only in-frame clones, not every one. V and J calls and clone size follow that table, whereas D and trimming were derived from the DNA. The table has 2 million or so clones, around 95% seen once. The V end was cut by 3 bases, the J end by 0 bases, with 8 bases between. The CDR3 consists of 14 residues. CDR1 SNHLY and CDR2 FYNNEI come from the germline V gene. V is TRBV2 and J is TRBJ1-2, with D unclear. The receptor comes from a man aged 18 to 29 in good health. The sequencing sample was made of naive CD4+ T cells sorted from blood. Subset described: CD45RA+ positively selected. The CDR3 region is CASSENKSNYGYTF. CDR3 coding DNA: TGTGCCAGCAGTGAGAACAAATCTAACTATGGCTACACCTTC.